The TCR beta chain under discussion was sequenced for a study of cytomegalovirus exposure and HLA in healthy donors. Overall study context: The study placed roughly four fifths of its 398 genotyped donors in the Caucasian-associated ancestry cluster. Study conclusions and caveats: A later analysis reported that several of the most significant clusters appeared to be linked to common viral pathogens, among them Epstein-Barr virus.

Turning to this clone: Antigen unknown.

Amplification used 60 Vbeta primers and 13 Jbeta primers. TCRdb keeps only in-frame clones here, not all; method: immunoSEQ multiplex PCR. Its table records 90,000 to 150,000 clones. Input material: PBMCs. The TCR originated in a young man in good health and CMV-seronegative.

Here the CDR3 DNA reads TGTGCCAGCAGCGGCCGGGACTCCTCCTACGAGCAGTACTTC. It codes for CASSGRDSSYEQYF. This chain links TRBV9 with TRBJ2-7; D is perhaps TRBD2 (6 bases). The V end was cut by 3 bases, the J end by 0 bases, with 10 bases between. Germline CDR1 is SGDLS and CDR2 is YYNGEE. This CDR3 is built from 14 residues.